This is a list of T cell receptor beta chains from one sample in a study of blood T cell repertoires in COVID-19. The assay was immunoSEQ multiplex PCR, and TCRdb's table has in-frame clones only and misses some. The repertoire holds 80,000 or so clones, about 88% seen once, with 18% in the top ten. Sequenced input: peripheral blood. The receptors originated from a human donor in a cohort sampled during active COVID-19. Both conserved end residues are part of each CDR3. Fields, in order: V gene, clone size, J gene, D gene, CDR3 protein, CDR3 DNA. A D gene is named only where the DNA matches it firmly. Part of the rows lack a size; the others show once, few, many or a class for expanded clones.

V gene: TRBV2; clone size: few; J gene: TRBJ1-6; D gene: -; CDR3 protein: CASRRRNNSPLHF; CDR3 DNA: TGTGCCAGCAGACGGCGGAATAATTCACCCCTCCACTTT
V gene: TRBV28; clone size: -; J gene: TRBJ1-5; D gene: TRBD1; CDR3 protein: CASSLGTGNQPQHF; CDR3 DNA: TGTGCCAGCAGTTTGGGGACAGGTAATCAGCCCCAGCATTTT
V gene: TRBV3-1/TRBV3-2; clone size: few; J gene: TRBJ1-6; D gene: -; CDR3 protein: CASSQRESNSPLHF; CDR3 DNA: TGTGCCAGCAGCCAAAGGGAGTCCAATTCACCCCTCCACTTT
V gene: TRBV4-2; clone size: once; J gene: TRBJ2-2; D gene: TRBD2; CDR3 protein: CASSQDLGSGRSGELFF; CDR3 DNA: TGTGCCAGCAGCCAAGATCTTGGTAGCGGGAGGTCGGGGGAGCTGTTTTTT
V gene: TRBV28; clone size: once; J gene: TRBJ2-5; D gene: TRBD1; CDR3 protein: CASTQGGAQETQYF; CDR3 DNA: TGTGCCAGCACACAGGGGGGCGCCCAAGAGACCCAGTACTTC
V gene: TRBV28; clone size: -; J gene: TRBJ2-7; D gene: TRBD2; CDR3 protein: CASNRPGGHEQYF; CDR3 DNA: TGTGCCAGCAACCGACCGGGGGGGCACGAGCAGTACTTC
V gene: TRBV2; clone size: -; J gene: TRBJ2-5; D gene: -; CDR3 protein: CASIPDGGTKGTQYF; CDR3 DNA: TGTGCCAGCATCCCGGATGGGGGCACCAAGGGGACCCAGTACTTC
V gene: TRBV6-2/TRBV6-3; clone size: -; J gene: TRBJ1-1; D gene: -; CDR3 protein: CASSRTAREVAFF; CDR3 DNA: TGTGCCAGCAGTCGGACGGCCCGGGAAGTCGCTTTCTTT
V gene: TRBV2; clone size: -; J gene: TRBJ1-1; D gene: -; CDR3 protein: CASSVVTGLEAFF; CDR3 DNA: TGTGCCAGCAGTGTGGTGACAGGCCTTGAAGCTTTCTTT
V gene: TRBV11-2; clone size: -; J gene: TRBJ1-2; D gene: -; CDR3 protein: CASSLVQEAGYTF; CDR3 DNA: TGTGCCAGCAGCTTAGTACAGGAAGCTGGCTACACCTTC
V gene: TRBV7-6; clone size: -; J gene: TRBJ2-1; D gene: TRBD1; CDR3 protein: CASSSSGQGYYNEQFF; CDR3 DNA: TGTGCCAGCAGCTCGTCGGGACAGGGGTACTACAATGAGCAGTTCTTC
V gene: TRBV2; clone size: once; J gene: TRBJ2-7; D gene: TRBD1; CDR3 protein: CASRGTGPVEQYF; CDR3 DNA: TGTGCCAGCAGGGGGACAGGTCCTGTCGAGCAGTACTTC
V gene: TRBV25-1; clone size: -; J gene: TRBJ2-4; D gene: -; CDR3 protein: CASSERDSKNIQYF; CDR3 DNA: TGTGCCAGCAGTGAGAGAGACAGTAAAAACATTCAGTACTTC
V gene: TRBV11-2; clone size: -; J gene: TRBJ2-1; D gene: TRBD1; CDR3 protein: CASSKDRGAYNEQFF; CDR3 DNA: TGTGCCAGCAGCAAGGACAGGGGCGCCTACAATGAGCAGTTCTTC
V gene: TRBV7-9; clone size: -; J gene: TRBJ1-6; D gene: -; CDR3 protein: CASSEGPKLHF; CDR3 DNA: TGTGCCAGCAGCGAGGGTCCCAAGCTCCACTTT
V gene: TRBV10-3; clone size: -; J gene: TRBJ2-2; D gene: TRBD2; CDR3 protein: CAIRGSSGTGELFF; CDR3 DNA: TGTGCCATCAGGGGGTCTAGCGGGACCGGGGAGCTGTTTTTT
V gene: TRBV9; clone size: -; J gene: TRBJ2-1; D gene: TRBD2; CDR3 protein: CASSPRLAGVYNEQFF; CDR3 DNA: TGTGCCAGCAGCCCCCGACTAGCGGGAGTCTACAATGAGCAGTTCTTC
V gene: TRBV19; clone size: -; J gene: TRBJ2-5; D gene: TRBD2; CDR3 protein: CASRARLAGIRQETQYF; CDR3 DNA: TGTGCCAGTAGAGCAAGACTAGCGGGAATAAGGCAAGAGACCCAGTACTTC
V gene: TRBV20-1; clone size: -; J gene: TRBJ2-3; D gene: TRBD2; CDR3 protein: CSASQGGRATDTQYF; CDR3 DNA: TGCAGTGCTAGTCAGGGCGGGAGGGCCACAGATACGCAGTATTTT
V gene: TRBV5-4; clone size: -; J gene: TRBJ1-1; D gene: TRBD1; CDR3 protein: CASSKTGGANTEAFF; CDR3 DNA: TGTGCCAGCAGCAAGACAGGGGGGGCGAACACTGAAGCTTTCTTT
V gene: TRBV5-1; clone size: once; J gene: TRBJ1-2; D gene: TRBD1; CDR3 protein: CASRKDRKHYGYTF; CDR3 DNA: TGCGCCAGCAGAAAGGACAGGAAACACTATGGCTACACCTTC
V gene: TRBV3-1/TRBV3-2; clone size: -; J gene: TRBJ2-1; D gene: TRBD2; CDR3 protein: CASSQVSSGGENEQFF; CDR3 DNA: TGTGCCAGCAGCCAGGTTTCTAGCGGGGGCGAGAATGAGCAGTTCTTC
V gene: TRBV10-3; clone size: -; J gene: TRBJ1-5; D gene: -; CDR3 protein: CAISEELGAQHF; CDR3 DNA: TGTGCCATCAGTGAGGAATTAGGGGCCCAGCATTTT
V gene: TRBV20-1; clone size: once; J gene: TRBJ1-1; D gene: -; CDR3 protein: CSASREITEAFF; CDR3 DNA: TGCAGTGCTAGTCGGGAAATCACTGAAGCTTTCTTT
V gene: TRBV18; clone size: -; J gene: TRBJ2-5; D gene: -; CDR3 protein: CASSEAAAQETQYF; CDR3 DNA: TGTGCCAGCTCAGAAGCGGCAGCCCAAGAGACCCAGTACTTC
V gene: TRBV6-4; clone size: -; J gene: TRBJ2-1; D gene: TRBD2; CDR3 protein: CASSDQAGGPNNEQFF; CDR3 DNA: TGTGCCAGCAGTGACCAAGCGGGGGGGCCCAACAATGAGCAGTTCTTC
V gene: TRBV20-1; clone size: -; J gene: TRBJ2-3; D gene: -; CDR3 protein: CSASQLGSSIDTQYF; CDR3 DNA: TGCAGTGCTAGTCAGTTGGGTAGCTCGATTGATACGCAGTATTTT
V gene: TRBV2; clone size: -; J gene: TRBJ2-2; D gene: -; CDR3 protein: CASSPQLTRTGELFF; CDR3 DNA: TGTGCCAGCAGTCCCCAACTAACGAGGACCGGGGAGCTGTTTTTT
V gene: TRBV18; clone size: few; J gene: TRBJ2-1; D gene: -; CDR3 protein: CASSLTTGSYNEQFF; CDR3 DNA: TGTGCCAGCTCACTGACGACAGGTTCCTACAATGAGCAGTTCTTC
V gene: TRBV3-1/TRBV3-2; clone size: -; J gene: TRBJ1-1; D gene: -; CDR3 protein: CASSQGQSFGEAFF; CDR3 DNA: TGTGCCAGCAGCCAAGGACAGTCCTTTGGTGAAGCTTTCTTT
V gene: TRBV9; clone size: -; J gene: TRBJ2-5; D gene: TRBD2; CDR3 protein: CASSKAGGLRETQYF; CDR3 DNA: TGTGCCAGCAGCAAAGCGGGGGGGCTGAGAGAGACCCAGTACTTC
V gene: TRBV11-2; clone size: -; J gene: TRBJ2-5; D gene: -; CDR3 protein: CASSLDLARGQETQYF; CDR3 DNA: TGTGCCAGCAGCTTAGATCTGGCCAGGGGTCAAGAGACCCAGTACTTC
V gene: TRBV9; clone size: once; J gene: TRBJ2-3; D gene: -; CDR3 protein: CASSGRTEGLEQYF; CDR3 DNA: TGTGCCAGCAGCGGACGGACCGAGGGCCTGGAGCAGTATTTT
V gene: TRBV7-3; clone size: -; J gene: TRBJ2-1; D gene: -; CDR3 protein: CASSLPSVNEQFF; CDR3 DNA: TGTGCCAGCAGCTTACCTAGCGTAAATGAGCAGTTCTTC
V gene: TRBV28; clone size: -; J gene: TRBJ2-7; D gene: TRBD2; CDR3 protein: CASSFLAEGIYEQYF; CDR3 DNA: TGTGCCAGCAGTTTTCTAGCGGAGGGGATTTACGAGCAGTACTTC
V gene: TRBV28; clone size: -; J gene: TRBJ2-7; D gene: -; CDR3 protein: CASGLDYEQYF; CDR3 DNA: TGTGCCAGTGGACTGGACTACGAGCAGTACTTC
V gene: TRBV6-4; clone size: -; J gene: TRBJ2-1; D gene: TRBD2; CDR3 protein: CASSVLAGGYNEQFF; CDR3 DNA: TGTGCCAGCAGTGTGCTAGCGGGGGGCTACAATGAGCAGTTCTTC
V gene: TRBV11-2; clone size: -; J gene: TRBJ2-1; D gene: TRBD2; CDR3 protein: CASSLVPSGLVPNEQFF; CDR3 DNA: TGTGCCAGCAGCTTAGTCCCCTCCGGACTAGTGCCCAATGAGCAGTTCTTC
V gene: TRBV5-4; clone size: -; J gene: TRBJ2-3; D gene: TRBD2; CDR3 protein: CASSLYRGGPGDTQYF; CDR3 DNA: TGTGCCAGCAGCTTGTATCGCGGGGGGCCGGGTGATACGCAGTATTTT
V gene: TRBV7-8; clone size: -; J gene: TRBJ1-5; D gene: -; CDR3 protein: CASSFQFLGSPQPQHF; CDR3 DNA: TGTGCCAGCAGCTTTCAGTTTTTGGGGAGCCCACAGCCCCAGCATTTT